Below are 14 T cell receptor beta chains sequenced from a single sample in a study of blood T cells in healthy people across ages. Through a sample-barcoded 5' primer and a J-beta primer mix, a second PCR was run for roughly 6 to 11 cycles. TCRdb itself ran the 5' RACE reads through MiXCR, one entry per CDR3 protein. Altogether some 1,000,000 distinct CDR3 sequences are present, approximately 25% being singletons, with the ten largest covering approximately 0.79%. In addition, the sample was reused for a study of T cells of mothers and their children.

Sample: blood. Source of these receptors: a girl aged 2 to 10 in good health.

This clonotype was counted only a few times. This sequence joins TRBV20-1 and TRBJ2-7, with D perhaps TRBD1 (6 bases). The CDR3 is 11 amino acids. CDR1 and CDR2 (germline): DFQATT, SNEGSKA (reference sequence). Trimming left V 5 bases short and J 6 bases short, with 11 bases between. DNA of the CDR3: TGCAGTGCTCTTACAGGGCCCGAGCAGTACTTC. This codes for CSALTGPEQYF.

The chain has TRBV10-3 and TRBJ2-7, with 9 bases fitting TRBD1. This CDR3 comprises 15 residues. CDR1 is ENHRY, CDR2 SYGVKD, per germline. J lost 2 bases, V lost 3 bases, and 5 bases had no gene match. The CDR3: CAISDYRGPTYEQYF. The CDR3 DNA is TGTGCCATCAGTGACTACAGGGGGCCAACCTACGAGCAGTACTTC.

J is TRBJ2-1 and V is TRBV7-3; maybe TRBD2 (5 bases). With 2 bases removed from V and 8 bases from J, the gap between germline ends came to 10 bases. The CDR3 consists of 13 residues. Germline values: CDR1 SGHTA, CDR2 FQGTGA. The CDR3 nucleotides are TGTGCCAGCAGCTTACTAGCCTCGGATGAGCAGTTCTTC. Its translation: CASSLLASDEQFF.

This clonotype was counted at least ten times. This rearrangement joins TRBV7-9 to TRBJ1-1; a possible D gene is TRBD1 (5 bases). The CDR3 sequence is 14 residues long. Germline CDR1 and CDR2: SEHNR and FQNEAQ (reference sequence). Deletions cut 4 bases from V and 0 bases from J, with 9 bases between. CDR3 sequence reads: CASSSGRMNTEAFF. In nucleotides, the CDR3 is TGTGCCAGCAGCTCGGGACGGATGAACACTGAAGCTTTCTTT.

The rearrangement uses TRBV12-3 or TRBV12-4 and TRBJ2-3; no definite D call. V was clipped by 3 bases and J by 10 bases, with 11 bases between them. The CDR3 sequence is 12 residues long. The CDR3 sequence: CASSFMTDPQYF. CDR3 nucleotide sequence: TGTGCCAGCAGTTTCATGACCGATCCGCAGTATTTT.

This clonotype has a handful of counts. CDR3 coding DNA: TGTGCCAGCAGCCAAGCCCCGCCAGGGTACACAGATACGCAGTATTTT. It encodes CASSQAPPGYTDTQYF. The chain recombines TRBV3-1 with TRBJ2-3; TRBD1 is a possible D gene (5 bases). The CDR3 is made up of 16 amino acids. Trimming left V 1 base short and J 2 bases short, with 13 bases between. CDR1 and CDR2 (germline): LGHDT, YNNKEL (reference sequence).

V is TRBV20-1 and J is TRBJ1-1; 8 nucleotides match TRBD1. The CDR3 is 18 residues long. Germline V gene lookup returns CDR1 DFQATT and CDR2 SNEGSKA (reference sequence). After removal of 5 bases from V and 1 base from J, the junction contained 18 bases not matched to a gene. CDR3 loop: CSAVVLTGDIGSNTEAFF. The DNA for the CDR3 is TGCAGTGCTGTTGTACTGACAGGGGATATAGGGTCGAACACTGAAGCTTTCTTT.

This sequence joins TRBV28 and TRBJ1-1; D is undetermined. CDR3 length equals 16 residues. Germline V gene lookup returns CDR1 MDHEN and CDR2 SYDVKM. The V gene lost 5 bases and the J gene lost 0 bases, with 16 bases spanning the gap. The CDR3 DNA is TGTGCCAGCAGTCCCCCCTCAGGAGCCCTGAACACTGAAGCTTTCTTT. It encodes CASSPPSGALNTEAFF.

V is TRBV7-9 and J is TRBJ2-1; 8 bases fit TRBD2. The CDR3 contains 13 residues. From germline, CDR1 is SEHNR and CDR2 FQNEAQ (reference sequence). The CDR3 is CVAASGSSNEQFF. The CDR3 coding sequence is TGTGTGGCGGCGAGCGGGAGTAGCAATGAGCAGTTCTTC.

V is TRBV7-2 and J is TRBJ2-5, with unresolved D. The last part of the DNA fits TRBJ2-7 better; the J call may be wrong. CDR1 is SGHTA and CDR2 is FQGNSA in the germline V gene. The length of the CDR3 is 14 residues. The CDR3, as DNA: TGTGCCAGCAGCTTAATCGTTTCTCCCTACGAGCAGTACTTC. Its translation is CASSLIVSPYEQYF.

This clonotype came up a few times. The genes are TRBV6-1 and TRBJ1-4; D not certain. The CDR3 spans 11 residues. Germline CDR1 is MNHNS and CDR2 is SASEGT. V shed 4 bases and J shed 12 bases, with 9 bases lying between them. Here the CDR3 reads CASSGLLELFF. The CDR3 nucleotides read TGTGCCAGCAGTGGGCTTTTAGAACTGTTTTTT.

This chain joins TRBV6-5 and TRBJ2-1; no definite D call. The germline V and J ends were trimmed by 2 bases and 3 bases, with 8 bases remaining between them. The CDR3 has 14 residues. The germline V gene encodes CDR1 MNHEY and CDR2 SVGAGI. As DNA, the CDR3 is TGTGCCAGCAGTTACCTGGCAGACTACAATGAGCAGTTCTTC. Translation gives CASSYLADYNEQFF.

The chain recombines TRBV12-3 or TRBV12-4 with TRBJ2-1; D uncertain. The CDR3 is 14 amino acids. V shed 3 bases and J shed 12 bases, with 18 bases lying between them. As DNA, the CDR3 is TGTGCCAGCAGTTTTGAATCCCCCCAAGCGCGGCAGTTCTTC. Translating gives CASSFESPQARQFF.

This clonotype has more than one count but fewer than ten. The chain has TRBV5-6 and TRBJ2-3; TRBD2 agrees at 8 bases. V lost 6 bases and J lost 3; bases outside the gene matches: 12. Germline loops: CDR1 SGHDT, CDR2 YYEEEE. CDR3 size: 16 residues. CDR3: CASTGTRRRRTDTQYF. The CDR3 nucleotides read TGTGCCAGCACCGGGACTAGGAGAAGGCGGACAGATACGCAGTATTTT.